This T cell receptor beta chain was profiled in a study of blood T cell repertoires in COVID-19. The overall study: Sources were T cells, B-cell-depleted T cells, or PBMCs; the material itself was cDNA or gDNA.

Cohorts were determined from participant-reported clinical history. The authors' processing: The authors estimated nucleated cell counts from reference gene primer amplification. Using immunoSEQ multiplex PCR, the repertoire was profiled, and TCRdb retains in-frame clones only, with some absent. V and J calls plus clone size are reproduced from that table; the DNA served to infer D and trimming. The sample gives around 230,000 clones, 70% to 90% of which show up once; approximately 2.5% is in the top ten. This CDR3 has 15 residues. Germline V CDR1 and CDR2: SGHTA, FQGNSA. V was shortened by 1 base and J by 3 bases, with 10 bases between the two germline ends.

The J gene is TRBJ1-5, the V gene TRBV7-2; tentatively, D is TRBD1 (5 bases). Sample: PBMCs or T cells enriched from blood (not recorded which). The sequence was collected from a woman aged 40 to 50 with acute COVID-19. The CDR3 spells CASSLEGQFNQPQHF. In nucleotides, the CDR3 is TGTGCCAGCAGCTTAGAAGGACAATTCAATCAGCCCCAGCATTTT.